This TCR beta chain was found in a study of cytomegalovirus exposure and HLA in healthy donors. Germline assignment: CDR1 SGHAT and CDR2 FQNNGV. Between the trimmed V and J ends, which lost 1 base and 11 bases, there was a span of 17 bases. The CDR3 totals 14 residues. General observations from the study: Equally common other TCR beta chains were less clonally expanded than HLA-associated ones, a later analysis found.

The PCR had 60 Vbeta and 13 Jbeta primers. Data came from immunoSEQ multiplex PCR; TCRdb stores just in-frame clones and leaves some out. The data show roughly 130,000 clones, with roughly three fifths seen just once and approximately 8% held by the top ten. On this clone: Its specificity is unknown.

The TCR originated in a middle-aged woman in good health and CMV-seropositive. The chain couples TRBV11-2 to TRBJ2-5, with D perhaps matching TRBD2 (6 bases). Sequences were obtained from PBMCs. The CDR3 sequence is CASSLAVPTREQYF. The CDR3 nucleotides are TGTGCCAGCAGCTTAGCCGTTCCCACTCGGGAGCAGTACTTC.